The 6 T cell receptor beta chains presented below share a single source sample, sequenced in a study of regulatory T cells in long-lasting Graves disease. This sample's time point: persistent/refractory GD, antithyroid drugs over 5 years with positive TRAb. From RNA extracted from PBMCs, the TCR library was made. Assembly of TCR beta libraries relied on iRepertoire HTBI primers together with Arm-PCR of CDR3 regions. TCRdb re-derived calls from the multiplex PCR reads in MiXCR, one entry per CDR3 protein. The sample contains a few hundred thousand distinct CDR3 sequences, 20% to 25% of which appear only once. Sequencing was performed on peripheral blood mononuclear cells (PBMCs), taken when the disease was refractory, from a patient treated with antithyroid drugs. The receptor source for this set is a female donor with Graves disease.

This rearrangement joins TRBV28 to TRBJ2-1, with no clear D. The V and J ends lost 8 bases and 0 bases respectively, with 11 bases between them. This CDR3 is built from 14 residues. The germline CDR1 and CDR2 sequences are MDHEN and SYDVKM. The CDR3 DNA is TGTGCCAGCCGCGGCGGTACCTCCTACAATGAGCAGTTCTTC. Encoded protein: CASRGGTSYNEQFF.

Only a few counts were recorded for this clonotype. The chain joins TRBV19 to TRBJ1-1; 7 nucleotides line up with TRBD1. Germline assignment: CDR1 LNHDA and CDR2 SQIVND (reference sequence). The CDR3 is 13 amino acids. V was clipped by 9 bases and J by 5 bases; unmatched bases: 9. The CDR3 region is CASRQGWGTEAFF. The CDR3, as DNA: TGTGCCAGCAGACAGGGATGGGGGACTGAAGCTTTCTTT. The full variable domain, rest sourced from reference TRBV19 and TRBJ1-1, is DGGITQSPKYLFRKEGQNVTLSCEQNLNHDAMYWYRQDPGQGLRLIYYSQIVNDFQKGDIAEGYSVSREKKESFPLTVTSAQKNPTAFYLCASRQGWGTEAFFGQGTRLTVV.

This clonotype showed up just a few times. For the CDR3, the DNA is TGTGCCACCAACAGCCTCGGGTCCGGGGAGCTGTTTTTT. It specifies CATNSLGSGELFF. The chain couples TRBV7-8 to TRBJ2-2, with D uncertain. The germline V and J ends were trimmed by 10 bases and 6 bases, with 15 bases remaining between them. This CDR3 has 13 amino acids. The germline V gene encodes CDR1 SGHVS and CDR2 FQNEAQ.

This clonotype appeared many times. This chain connects TRBV2 to TRBJ2-7; TRBD1 agrees at 8 bases. The CDR3 is 13 amino acids. Germline assignment: CDR1 SNHLY and CDR2 FYNNEI. V lost 5 bases to trimming and J lost 6 bases; unmatched junction nucleotides: 6. CDR3 in amino acids: CASSTDRGSEQYF. The CDR3 region has the DNA TGTGCCAGCAGTACCGACAGGGGAAGCGAGCAGTACTTC.

The chain joins TRBV19 to TRBJ2-7; a weak D match, TRBD1 (5 bases). Trimming shortened V by 2 bases and J by 3 bases, and 14 bases separated the two germline ends. Germline lookup yields CDR1 LNHDA and CDR2 SQIVND (reference sequence). The CDR3 is 15 amino acids. The chain's CDR3 is CASSIQGESRYEQYF. CDR3 coding DNA: TGTGCCAGTAGTATACAGGGCGAATCTCGCTACGAGCAGTACTTC. Full variable domain (missing parts from reference TRBV19 and TRBJ2-7): DGGITQSPKYLFRKEGQNVTLSCEQNLNHDAMYWYRQDPGQGLRLIYYSQIVNDFQKGDIAEGYSVSREKKESFPLTVTSAQKNPTAFYLCASSIQGESRYEQYFGPGTRLTVT.

Remarks on this clonotype: An end of the junction does not agree with germline; a read error may underlie this. The chain employs TRBV6-1 and TRBJ1-1, with TRBD1 matching over 7 bases. The CDR3 loop spans 14 amino acids. The germline gives CDR1 MNHNS, CDR2 SASEGT. The CDR3 nucleotides are TGTGCCGGCAGGTCCGGGACAGCGAACACTGAAGCTTTCTTT. Translated, it gives CAGRSGTANTEAFF.